The T cell receptor (beta chain) described here comes from a study of blood T cell repertoires in COVID-19. Looking at the study overall: Researchers got acute and convalescent COVID-19 samples from the United States, Italy and Spain. PBMCs, B-cell-depleted T cells, or T cells were the source of the cDNA or gDNA that made up the material.

In germline, CDR1 is MDHEN, CDR2 SYDVKM. Trimming took 2 bases from V and 15 from J; bases not matched to a gene: 10. CDR3 length equals 14 residues. Original processing notes: How many nucleated cells were present was estimated from reference gene primer amplification. Sequenced by immunoSEQ multiplex PCR; TCRdb stores in-frame clones only, minus some. That table supplies the V and J calls and clone size; D and trimming were determined from the DNA. The repertoire includes 250,000 or so clones, over 80% of them detected once, and 1.9% sits in the top ten. This clone was found a few times. The receptor was isolated from a man in his thirties or forties who had recovered from COVID-19. The J gene is TRBJ1-4, the V gene TRBV28; 9 nucleotides agree with TRBD1. The sample consisted of peripheral blood. In DNA, the CDR3 is TGTGCCAGCAGTTTACCGGGACAGGGTTGGAGCATGTTTTTT. It encodes CASSLPGQGWSMFF.